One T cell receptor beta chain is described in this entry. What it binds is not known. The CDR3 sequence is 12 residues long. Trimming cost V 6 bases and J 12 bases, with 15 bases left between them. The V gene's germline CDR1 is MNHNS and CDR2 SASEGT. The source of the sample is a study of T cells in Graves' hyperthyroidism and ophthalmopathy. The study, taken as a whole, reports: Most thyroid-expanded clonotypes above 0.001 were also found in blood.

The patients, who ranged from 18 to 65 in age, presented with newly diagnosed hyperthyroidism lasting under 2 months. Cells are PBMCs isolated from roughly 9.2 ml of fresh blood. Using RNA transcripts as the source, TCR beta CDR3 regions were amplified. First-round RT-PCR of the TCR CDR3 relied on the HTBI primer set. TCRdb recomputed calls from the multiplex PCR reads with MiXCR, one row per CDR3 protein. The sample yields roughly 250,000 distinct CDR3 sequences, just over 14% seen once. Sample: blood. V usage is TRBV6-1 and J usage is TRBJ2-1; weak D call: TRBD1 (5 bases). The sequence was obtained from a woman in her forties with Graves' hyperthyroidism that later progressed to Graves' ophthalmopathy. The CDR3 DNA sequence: TGTGCCAGCAGGGGCCCCGACAGATTGCAGTTCTTC. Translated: CASRGPDRLQFF.